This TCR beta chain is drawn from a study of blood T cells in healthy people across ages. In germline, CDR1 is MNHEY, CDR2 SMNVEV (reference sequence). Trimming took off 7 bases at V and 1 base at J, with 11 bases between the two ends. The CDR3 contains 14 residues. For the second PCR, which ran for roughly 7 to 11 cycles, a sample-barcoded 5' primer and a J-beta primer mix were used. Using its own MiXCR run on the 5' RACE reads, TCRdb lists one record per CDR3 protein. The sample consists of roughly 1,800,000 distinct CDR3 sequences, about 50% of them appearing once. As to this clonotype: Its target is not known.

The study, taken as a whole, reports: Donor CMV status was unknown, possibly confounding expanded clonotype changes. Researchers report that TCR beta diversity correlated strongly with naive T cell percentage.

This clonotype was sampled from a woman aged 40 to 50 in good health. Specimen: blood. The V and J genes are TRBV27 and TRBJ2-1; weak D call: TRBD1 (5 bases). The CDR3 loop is CASTQDYSYNEQFF. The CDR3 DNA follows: TGTGCCAGCACACAGGATTATTCCTACAATGAGCAGTTCTTC.